Listed below are T cell receptor beta chains from one sample, sequenced in a study of OX40 agonist ivuxolimab in advanced cancers. Sequencing was performed with immunoSEQ multiplex PCR; in TCRdb, only in-frame clones are kept and a portion is missing. The table shows 45,000 to 65,000 clones, with approximately 79% occurring only once. The sequenced sample was CD4+ or CD8+ T cells sorted from blood, obtained in a trial of the OX40 agonist ivuxolimab. These receptors were obtained from an adult with an advanced solid tumor such as melanoma, head and neck, liver or kidney cancer. Each CDR3 is given with its conserved first and last residue. D genes are given only for firm matches. Rows give clone size only sometimes, using once, few, many, or a class for an expanded clone.

>once|TRBJ2-7|.|17|TRBV23-1
TGCGCCAGCAGTTCCTTAGTCACGCGGGGAAGCTCCTACGAGCAGTACTTC
CASSSLVTRGSSYEQYF
>.|TRBJ1-6|TRBD1|15|TRBV27
TGTGCCAGCAGTTTCGGGGACAGGAGTACCTCACCCCTCCACTTT
CASSFGDRSTSPLHF
>.|TRBJ1-1|TRBD1|15|TRBV7-6
TGTGCCAGCAGCTTGAGGGGACAGTTTAACACTGAAGCTTTCTTT
CASSLRGQFNTEAFF
>once|TRBJ1-6|.|16|TRBV5-4
TGTGCCAGCAGTTCTGACACAGGGCAGGGCAATTCACCCCTCCACTTT
CASSSDTGQGNSPLHF
>.|TRBJ1-1|.|14|TRBV7-9
TGTGCCAGCAGCCGGACGGTAATGAACACTGAAGCTTTCTTT
CASSRTVMNTEAFF
>.|TRBJ1-1|TRBD1|13|TRBV6-5
TGTGCCAGCAGTTTGGGGACAGTGTTTCGCGCTTTCTTT
CASSLGTVFRAFF
>.|TRBJ1-1|.|13|TRBV11-2
TGTGCCAGCAGCTTAGCCAGGAACACTGAAGCTTTCTTT
CASSLARNTEAFF
>.|TRBJ2-7|.|19|TRBV5-1
TGCGCCAGCAGCTTGGCGCGCGAGGGGGGCTCCGGGTGGGCCTACGAGCAGTACTTC
CASSLAREGGSGWAYEQYF
>once|TRBJ2-1|TRBD2|15|TRBV6-1
TGTGCCAGCAGCCCCGGGACTACGAGGGCCAATGAGCAGTTCTTC
CASSPGTTRANEQFF
>.|TRBJ1-3|.|14|TRBV4-1
TGCGCCAGCAGCTTAGGGAGCTCTGGAAACACCATATATTTT
CASSLGSSGNTIYF
>.|TRBJ2-3|TRBD1|15|TRBV5-8
TGTGCCAGCAGCTTGGCCCGCAGGGGGCTCGATACGCAGTATTTT
CASSLARRGLDTQYF
>.|TRBJ2-3|.|18|TRBV18
TGTGCCAGCTCACCACTAATGTGGGAGGATTATCAGGGAGATACGCAGTATTTT
CASSPLMWEDYQGDTQYF
>once|TRBJ2-3|.|15|TRBV2
TGTGCCAGCAGTTTCCGGACGGGGCGGGAAGATACGCAGTATTTT
CASSFRTGREDTQYF
>.|TRBJ2-4|.|17|TRBV6-1
TGTGCCAGCAGTGACTTGGCTCAGGTCTTAGCCAAAAACATTCAGTACTTC
CASSDLAQVLAKNIQYF
>.|TRBJ1-2|TRBD1|15|TRBV7-2
TGTGCCAGCAGCTTAGAAGGGACAGCGAACTATGGCTACACCTTC
CASSLEGTANYGYTF
>.|TRBJ2-3|TRBD2|17|TRBV2
TGTGCCAGTTCGACTAGCGGGAGGGAAACTAGCACAGATACGCAGTATTTT
CASSTSGRETSTDTQYF
>.|TRBJ2-3|TRBD2|14|TRBV7-9
TGTGCCAGCAGCTTACGGGGGGGCACAGATACGCAGTATTTT
CASSLRGGTDTQYF
>once|TRBJ1-1|TRBD1|13|TRBV10-1
TGCGCCAGCAGTGTACGGACAGGGACTGAAGCTTTCTTT
CASSVRTGTEAFF
>.|TRBJ2-3|.|14|TRBV9
TGTGCCAGCAGCGTAGCTAGTGGCACAGATACGCAGTATTTT
CASSVASGTDTQYF
>.|TRBJ2-1|.|15|TRBV6-1
TGTGCCAGCTCCCTCTTGGACAGTTCCTACAATGAGCAGTTCTTC
CASSLLDSSYNEQFF
>.|TRBJ1-6|TRBD1|16|TRBV18
TGTGCCAGCTCACCACCGCGGGACAGTCCCAATTCACCCCTCCACTTT
CASSPPRDSPNSPLHF
>.|TRBJ2-5|.|14|TRBV19
TGTGCCAGTAGTATAGATTTGGGGCGGGAGACCCAGTACTTC
CASSIDLGRETQYF
>.|TRBJ1-3|.|13|TRBV4-3
TGCGCCAGCAGCCACCTGTCTGGAAACACCATATATTTT
CASSHLSGNTIYF
>.|TRBJ1-2|.|10|TRBV30
TGTGCCTGGAGGAAAGGGGGCTACACCTTC
CAWRKGGYTF
>.|TRBJ2-7|.|15|TRBV27
TGTGCCAGCAGTTTCAGTCCTCGCTCCTACTACGAGCAGTACTTC
CASSFSPRSYYEQYF
>once|TRBJ1-5|.|14|TRBV7-9
TGTGCCAGCAGCTTCGGCGCCGATGCACAGCCCCAGCATTTT
CASSFGADAQPQHF
>.|TRBJ2-7|TRBD1|13|TRBV7-6
TGTGCCAGCAGCACCGGGACAGGAGGCGAGCAGTACTTC
CASSTGTGGEQYF
>.|TRBJ1-1|TRBD1|17|TRBV28
TGTGCCAGCAGTTTATGGGGGACAGGGGGTAAAAACACTGAAGCTTTCTTT
CASSLWGTGGKNTEAFF
>.|TRBJ2-1|.|16|TRBV10-2
TGCGCCAGCAGTGAGTTGGGGCGGAGCTCCTACAATGAGCAGTTCTTC
CASSELGRSSYNEQFF
>.|TRBJ2-7|.|12|TRBV28
TGTGCCAGTCGGCAGGCCGGCTACGAGCAGTACTTC
CASRQAGYEQYF
>.|TRBJ1-1|TRBD1|16|TRBV27
TGTGCCAGCAGTTCCTTACAGGGGGCGATGAACACTGAAGCTTTCTTT
CASSSLQGAMNTEAFF
>.|TRBJ1-1|.|13|TRBV4-1
TGCGCCAGCAGCCAACTCACGAACACTGAAGCTTTCTTT
CASSQLTNTEAFF